This TCR beta chain derives from a study of cytomegalovirus exposure and HLA in healthy donors. About this clone: The antigen is undetermined.

The PCR made use of 60 Vbeta and 13 Jbeta primers. Libraries were prepared by immunoSEQ multiplex PCR; TCRdb keeps only in-frame clonotypes and omits some of them. Among roughly 100,000 clones listed, approximately 80% were seen once. Study conclusions and caveats: With DRB1 most and HLA-C fewest, TCR association rates differed between HLA loci in a later analysis. Later on, analysis showed that most CMV-associated TCR beta chains appeared to be HLA-restricted.

The TCR sequence derives from a woman under 30 in good health and CMV-seropositive. Sequencing was done on a sample of PBMCs.

CDR3 DNA sequence: TGCGCCAGCAGCCAGGCCCTAGCGGAGGGACCCCAAGAGACCCAGTACTTC. This codes for CASSQALAEGPQETQYF. This chain links TRBV4-1 with TRBJ2-5; 7 bases map to TRBD2. CDR3 length equals 17 residues. The junction had 11 bases not matched to a gene; V was cut back by 3 bases and J by 1 base. Germline CDR1 is MGHRA and CDR2 is YSYEKL.